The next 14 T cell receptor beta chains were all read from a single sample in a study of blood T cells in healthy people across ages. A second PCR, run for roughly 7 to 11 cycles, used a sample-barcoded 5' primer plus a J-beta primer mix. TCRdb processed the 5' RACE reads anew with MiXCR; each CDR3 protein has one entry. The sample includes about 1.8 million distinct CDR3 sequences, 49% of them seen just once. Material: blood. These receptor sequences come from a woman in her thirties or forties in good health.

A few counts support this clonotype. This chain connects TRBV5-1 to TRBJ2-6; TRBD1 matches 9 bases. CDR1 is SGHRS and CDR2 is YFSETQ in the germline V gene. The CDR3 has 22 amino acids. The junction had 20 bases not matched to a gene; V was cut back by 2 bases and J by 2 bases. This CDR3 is CASSLVPGQGFPTRTGANVLTF. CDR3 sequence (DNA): TGCGCCAGCAGCTTAGTTCCGGGACAGGGCTTTCCGACTAGGACTGGGGCCAACGTCCTGACTTTC.

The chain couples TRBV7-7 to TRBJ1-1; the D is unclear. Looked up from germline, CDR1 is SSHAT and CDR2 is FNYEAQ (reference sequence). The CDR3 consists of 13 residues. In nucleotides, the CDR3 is TGTGCTAACACTCCACTACAGTTTACTGAAGCTTTCTTT. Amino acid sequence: CANTPLQFTEAFF.

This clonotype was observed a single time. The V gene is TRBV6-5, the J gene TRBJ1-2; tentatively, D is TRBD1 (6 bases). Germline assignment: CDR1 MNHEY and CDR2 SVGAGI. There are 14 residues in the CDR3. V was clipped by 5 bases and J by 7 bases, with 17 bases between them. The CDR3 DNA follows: TGTGCCAGCAGTACACTACAGGGAATCTCTGGCTACACCTTC. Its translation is CASSTLQGISGYTF.

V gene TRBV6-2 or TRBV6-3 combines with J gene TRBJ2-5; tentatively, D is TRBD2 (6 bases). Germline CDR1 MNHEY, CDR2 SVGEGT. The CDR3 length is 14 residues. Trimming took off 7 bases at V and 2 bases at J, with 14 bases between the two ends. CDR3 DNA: TGTGCCAGCACCAACAGGAGGGTACAAGAGACCCAGTACTTC. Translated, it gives CASTNRRVQETQYF.

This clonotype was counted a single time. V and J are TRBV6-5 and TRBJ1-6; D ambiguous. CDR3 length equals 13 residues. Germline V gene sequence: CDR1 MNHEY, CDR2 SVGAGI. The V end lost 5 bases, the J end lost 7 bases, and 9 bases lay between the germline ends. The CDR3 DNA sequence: TGTGCCAGCAGTATGGACCTCAATTCACCCCTCCACTTT. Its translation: CASSMDLNSPLHF.

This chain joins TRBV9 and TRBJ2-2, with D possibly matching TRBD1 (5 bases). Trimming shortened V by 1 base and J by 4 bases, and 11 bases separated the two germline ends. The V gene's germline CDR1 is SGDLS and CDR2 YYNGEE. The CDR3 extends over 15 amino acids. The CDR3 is CASSVQRGTTGELFF. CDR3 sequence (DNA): TGTGCCAGCAGCGTACAAAGGGGAACCACCGGGGAGCTGTTTTTT. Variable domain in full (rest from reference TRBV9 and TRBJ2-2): DSGVTQTPKHLITATGQRVTLRCSPRSGDLSVYWYQQSLDQGLQFLIQYYNGEERAKGNILERFSAQQFPDLHSELNLSSLELGDSALYFCASSVQRGTTGELFFGEGSRLTVL.

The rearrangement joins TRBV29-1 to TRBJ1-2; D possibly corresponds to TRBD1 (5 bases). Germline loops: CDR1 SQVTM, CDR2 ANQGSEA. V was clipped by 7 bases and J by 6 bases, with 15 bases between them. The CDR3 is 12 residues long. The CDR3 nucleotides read TGCAGCGCGAAAGACGGGGGGGATGGCTACACCTTC. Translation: CSAKDGGDGYTF. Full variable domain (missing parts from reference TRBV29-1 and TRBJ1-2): SAVISQKPSRDICQRGTSLTIQCQVDSQVTMMFWYRQQPGQSLTLIATANQGSEATYESGFVIDKFPISRPNLTFSTLTVSNMSPEDSSIYLCSAKDGGDGYTFGSGTRLTVV.

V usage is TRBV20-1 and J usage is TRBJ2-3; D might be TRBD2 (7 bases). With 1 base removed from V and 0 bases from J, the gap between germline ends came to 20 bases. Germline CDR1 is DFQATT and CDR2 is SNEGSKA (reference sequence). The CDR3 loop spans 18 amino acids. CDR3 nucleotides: TGCAGTGCTAGAGCGATATCGCGGGGGCCTTTGAGCACAGATACGCAGTATTTT. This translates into CSARAISRGPLSTDTQYF.

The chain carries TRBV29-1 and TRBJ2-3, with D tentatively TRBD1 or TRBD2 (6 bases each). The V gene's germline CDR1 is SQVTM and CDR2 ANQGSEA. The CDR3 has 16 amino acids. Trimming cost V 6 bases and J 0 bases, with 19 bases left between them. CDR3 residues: CSVKGGIHRSTDTQYF. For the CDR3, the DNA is TGCAGCGTCAAAGGGGGGATTCACCGCAGCACAGATACGCAGTATTTT.

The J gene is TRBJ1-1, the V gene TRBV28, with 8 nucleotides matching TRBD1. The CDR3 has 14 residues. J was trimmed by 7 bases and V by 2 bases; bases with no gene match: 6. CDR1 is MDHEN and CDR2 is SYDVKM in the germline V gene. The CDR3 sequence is CASSLPGGSGEAFF. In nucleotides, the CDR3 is TGTGCCAGCAGTTTACCAGGGGGCTCGGGTGAAGCTTTCTTT.

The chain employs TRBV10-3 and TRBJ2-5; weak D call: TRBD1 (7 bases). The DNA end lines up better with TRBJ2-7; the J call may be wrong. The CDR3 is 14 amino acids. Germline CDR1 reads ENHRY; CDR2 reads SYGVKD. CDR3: CAIGRQGGSDEQYF. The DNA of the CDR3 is TGTGCCATCGGTAGACAGGGAGGTTCCGACGAGCAGTACTTC.

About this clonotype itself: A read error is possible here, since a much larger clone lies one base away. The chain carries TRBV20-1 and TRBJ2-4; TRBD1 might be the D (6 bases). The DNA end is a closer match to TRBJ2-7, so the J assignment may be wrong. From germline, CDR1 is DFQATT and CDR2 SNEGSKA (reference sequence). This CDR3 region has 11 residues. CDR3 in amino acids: CSAGGQYEQYF. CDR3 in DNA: TGCAGTGCTGGAGGACAGTACGAGCAGTACTTC.

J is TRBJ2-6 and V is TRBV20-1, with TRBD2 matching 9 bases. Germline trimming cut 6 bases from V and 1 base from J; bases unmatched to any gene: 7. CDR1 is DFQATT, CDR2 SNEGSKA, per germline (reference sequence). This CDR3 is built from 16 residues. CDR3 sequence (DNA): TGCAGTGCACAACCCCTAGCGGGGTCTGGGGCCAACGTCCTGACTTTC. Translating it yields CSAQPLAGSGANVLTF.

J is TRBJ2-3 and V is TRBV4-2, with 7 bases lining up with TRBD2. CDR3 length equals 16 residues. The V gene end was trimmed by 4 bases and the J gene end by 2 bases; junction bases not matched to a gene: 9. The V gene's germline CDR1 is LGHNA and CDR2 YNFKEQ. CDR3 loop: CASSRGGRFVTDTQYF. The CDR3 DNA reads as TGTGCCAGCAGCCGCGGGGGACGGTTCGTCACAGATACGCAGTATTTT.